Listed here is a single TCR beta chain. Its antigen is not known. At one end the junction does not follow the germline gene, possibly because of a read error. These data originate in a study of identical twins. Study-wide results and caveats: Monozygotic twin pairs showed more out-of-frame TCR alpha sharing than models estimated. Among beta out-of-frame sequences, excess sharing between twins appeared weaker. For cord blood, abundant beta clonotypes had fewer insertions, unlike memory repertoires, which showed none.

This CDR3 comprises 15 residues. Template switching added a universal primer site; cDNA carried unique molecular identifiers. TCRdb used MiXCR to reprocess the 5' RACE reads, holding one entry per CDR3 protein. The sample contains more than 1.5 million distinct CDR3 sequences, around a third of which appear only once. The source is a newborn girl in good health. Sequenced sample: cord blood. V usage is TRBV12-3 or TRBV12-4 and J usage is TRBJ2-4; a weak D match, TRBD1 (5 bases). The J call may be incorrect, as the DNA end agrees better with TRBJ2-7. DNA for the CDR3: TGTGCCATCAGTGAGTCCGCCGACAGTTACTACGAGCAGTACTTC. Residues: CAISESADSYYEQYF.